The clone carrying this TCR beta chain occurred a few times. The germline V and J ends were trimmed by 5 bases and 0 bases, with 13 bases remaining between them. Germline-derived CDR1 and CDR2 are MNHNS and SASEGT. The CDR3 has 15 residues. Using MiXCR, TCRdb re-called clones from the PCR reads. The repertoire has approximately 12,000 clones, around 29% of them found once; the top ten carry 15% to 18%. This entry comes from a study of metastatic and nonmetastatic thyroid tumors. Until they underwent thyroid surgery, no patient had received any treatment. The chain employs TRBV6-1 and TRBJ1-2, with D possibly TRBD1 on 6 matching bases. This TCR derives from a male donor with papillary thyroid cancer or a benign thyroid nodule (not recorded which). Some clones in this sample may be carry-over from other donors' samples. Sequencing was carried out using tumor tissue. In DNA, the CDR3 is TGTGCCAGCAGTTCCGACAGGATTTCTAACTATGGCTACACCTTC. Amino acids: CASSSDRISNYGYTF.